The sample holds many counts of the clone carrying this T cell receptor beta chain. Time point specified: sample taken at primary tumor resection. Samples were donated by 72 untreated early-stage non-small cell lung cancer patients. Unsorted tumor, nontumor lung tissue or cryopreserved PBMC supplied the whole RNA. This record belongs to a study of spatial heterogeneity in lung cancer. Single TCR cDNA molecules each had their own unique molecular identifier. TCRdb called the 5' RACE reads again in MiXCR, with one record for every CDR3 protein. Of nearly 80,000 distinct CDR3 sequences in the sample, around 7.8% were seen once. Trimming cost V 3 bases and J 4 bases, with 14 bases left between them. The CDR3 length is 14 residues. The germline CDR1 and CDR2 sequences are SGHRS and YFSETQ.

The receptor comes from a male donor with early-stage non-small cell lung cancer. V is TRBV5-1 and J is TRBJ2-7; D perhaps matches TRBD2 (6 bases). The sample was PBMCs, taken at surgery. CDR3 loop: CASSWATGGYEQYF. The DNA of the CDR3 is TGCGCCAGCAGCTGGGCTACTGGGGGGTACGAGCAGTACTTC.